This TCR beta chain was identified during a study of response to subunit inactivated influenza vaccine. TCRdb independently ran MiXCR on the RT-PCR reads; one entry per CDR3 protein. This sample yields hundreds of thousands of distinct CDR3 sequences, of which approximately 12% are seen a single time; about 9.4% belongs to the top ten. Unmatched junction bases numbered 8, after V lost 5 bases and J lost 5 bases. The CDR3 loop spans 15 amino acids. The germline V gene encodes CDR1 SGHTA and CDR2 FQGNSA. This clonotype was seen more than once but under ten times. This chain connects TRBV7-2 to TRBJ2-2; 7 positions agree with TRBD2. This specimen consisted of PBMCs from blood, obtained on the day of vaccination. The sequence derives from a man aged 45-60 years who received an inactivated influenza vaccine. Here the CDR3 DNA reads TGTGCCAGCAGCGTTCTTGCGGGAGTTACCGGGGAGCTGTTTTTT. Amino acid sequence: CASSVLAGVTGELFF.